These 26 T cell receptor beta chains share one sample of origin, sequenced in a study of blood T cells in healthy people across ages. A J-beta primer mix and a sample-barcoded 5' primer were used in a second PCR of about 6 to 12 cycles. TCRdb ran MiXCR on the 5' RACE reads and lists one entry per CDR3 protein. Among around 1,800,000 distinct CDR3 sequences listed, about 39% were seen once. The specimen sequenced was blood. The receptors derive from a human donor in good health.

A word on this clonotype: The junction departs from the called germline gene at one end, perhaps through a read error. The chain is built from TRBV9 and TRBJ2-1; 7 bases are shared with TRBD2. Per germline, CDR1 SGDLS and CDR2 YYNGEE. The CDR3 has 15 residues. CDR3 bases: TGTGCCAGCAGTGAGCTAGCGGATATATACAATGAGCGGTTCTTC. It yields the protein CASSELADIYNERFF.

The rearrangement joins TRBV7-9 to TRBJ2-1, with TRBD1 matching 10 bases. The CDR3 is 14 amino acids. J gave up 4 bases and V 10 bases, and 7 bases lay outside the gene matches. Germline V lookup: CDR1 SEHNR, CDR2 FQNEAQ (reference sequence). The CDR3 DNA reads as TGTGCCACCAGAGACAGGGGGCCGTACAATGAGCAGTTCTTC. Encoded protein: CATRDRGPYNEQFF.

V is TRBV4-1 and J is TRBJ1-2; 7 positions match TRBD1. The CDR3 contains 14 residues. Germline CDR1 reads MGHRA; CDR2 reads YSYEKL. Trimming cost V 3 bases and J 4 bases; bases outside gene matches: 5. CDR3 sequence: CASSHHGQAYGYTF. Here the CDR3 DNA reads TGCGCCAGCAGCCACCATGGACAGGCCTATGGCTACACCTTC.

This chain links TRBV7-6 with TRBJ2-1; 10 positions agree with TRBD1. Germline CDR1 is SGHVS and CDR2 is FNYEAQ. J lost 6 bases, V lost 3 bases, and 8 bases had no gene match. The CDR3 is made up of 16 amino acids. The CDR3 nucleotides are TGTGCCAGCAGCTTCCTTGACAGGGGGCTGGGCAATGAGCAGTTCTTC. Its protein product is CASSFLDRGLGNEQFF.

This clonotype was picked up a small number of times. This chain connects TRBV5-6 to TRBJ2-7; the match to TRBD2 covers 9 bases. Germline CDR1 and CDR2: SGHDT and YYEEEE. After removal of 4 bases from V and 3 bases from J, the junction contained 8 bases not matched to a gene. This CDR3 is built from 15 residues. The CDR3 region has the DNA TGTGCCAGCAGCCGAGCTAGCGGGATAAACTACGAGCAGTACTTC. Translating gives CASSRASGINYEQYF.

V usage is TRBV15 and J usage is TRBJ1-5; possibly TRBD1 for D (5 bases). This CDR3 is built from 16 residues. The germline V and J ends were trimmed by 8 bases and 0 bases, with 17 bases remaining between them. CDR1 is LNHNV and CDR2 is YYDKDF in the germline V gene (reference sequence). CDR3 nucleotide sequence: TGTGCCACCTCGACAGAACGCCTTTATAGCAATCAGCCCCAGCATTTT. Translation: CATSTERLYSNQPQHF.

The gene calls are TRBV20-1 and TRBJ1-5; TRBD1 matches 8 bases. This CDR3 has 14 amino acids. Germline V gene data show CDR1 as DFQATT and CDR2 as SNEGSKA (reference sequence). V shed 2 bases, J shed 2 bases, and the junction held 2 bases outside the gene matches. CDR3 DNA: TGCAGTGCTAGACAGGGGGCGGGCAATCAGCCCCAGCATTTT. Translated: CSARQGAGNQPQHF.

The chain has TRBV4-1 and TRBJ2-2; TRBD1 might be the D (6 bases). This CDR3 spans 15 amino acids. V was cut by 4 bases and J by 4 bases, with 13 bases left in between. The germline gives CDR1 MGHRA, CDR2 YSYEKL. CDR3 in amino acids: CASSPQQGPTGELFF. The CDR3 DNA is TGCGCCAGCAGCCCACAACAGGGTCCCACCGGGGAGCTGTTTTTT.

The table lists this clonotype with a few counts. The genes are TRBV20-1 and TRBJ2-5; 10 bases map to TRBD2. The germline CDR1 and CDR2 sequences are DFQATT and SNEGSKA (reference sequence). The length of the CDR3 is 15 residues. J was trimmed by 2 bases and V by 5 bases; bases with no gene match: 8. The CDR3 sequence is CSAPQLAGLQETQYF. The CDR3 region has the DNA TGCAGTGCTCCCCAACTAGCGGGGTTACAAGAGACCCAGTACTTC.

V and J are TRBV28 and TRBJ1-1; D is possibly TRBD1 (5 bases). Per germline, CDR1 MDHEN and CDR2 SYDVKM. Trimming shortened V by 5 bases and J by 3 bases, and 16 bases separated the two germline ends. The CDR3 is 15 amino acids. The DNA of the CDR3 is TGTGCCAGCAGTCCCCCGAGGGGTTCGGACACTGAAGCTTTCTTT. This codes for CASSPPRGSDTEAFF.

The chain uses TRBV29-1 and TRBJ2-2, with D possibly being TRBD2 (6 bases). Trimming removed 4 bases from V and 2 bases from J, with 14 bases in between. This CDR3 contains 15 residues. CDR1 is SQVTM and CDR2 is ANQGSEA in the germline V gene. CDR3 protein: CSVGTPGLNTGELFF. In DNA form, the CDR3 reads TGCAGCGTTGGCACCCCGGGACTTAACACCGGGGAGCTGTTTTTT.

Only one count was recorded for this clonotype. The CDR3 sequence is CAWSVLRDTQYF. CDR3 sequence (DNA): TGTGCCTGGAGTGTACTTCGGGATACGCAGTATTTT. The chain employs TRBV30 and TRBJ2-3; no clear D. Germline assignment: CDR1 GTSNPN and CDR2 SVGIG (reference sequence). The CDR3 covers 12 residues. V was trimmed by 0 bases and J by 6 bases, leaving 7 bases between them. The variable domain in full, completed from reference TRBV30 and TRBJ2-3, reads SQTIHQWPATLVQPVGSPLSLECTVEGTSNPNLYWYRQAAGRGLQLLFYSVGIGQISSEVPQNLSASRPQDRQFILSSKKLLLSDSGFYLCAWSVLRDTQYFGPGTRLTVL.

This clonotype was detected a few times. The chain links TRBV20-1 to TRBJ2-5; tentatively, D is TRBD1 or TRBD2 (5 bases each). Between the trimmed V and J ends, which lost 6 bases and 11 bases, there was a span of 25 bases. Germline CDR1 is DFQATT and CDR2 is SNEGSKA (reference sequence). This CDR3 region has 14 residues. In nucleotides, the CDR3 is TGCAGTGCAATTCGGGACCTTCTGAACAATGAGCAGTACTTC. This sequence encodes CSAIRDLLNNEQYF.

The chain joins TRBV7-2 to TRBJ2-1; 9 nucleotides align to TRBD2. The germline V gene encodes CDR1 SGHTA and CDR2 FQGNSA. V shed 1 base and J 7 bases; nucleotides not matched to a gene: 8. CDR3 length: 16 amino acids. The CDR3 DNA is TGTGCCAGCAGCTTAGTAGCGGGGGTAGCATTTAATGAGCAGTTCTTC. Residues: CASSLVAGVAFNEQFF.

The genes are TRBV6-1 and TRBJ2-7; D unresolved. Trimming removed 4 bases from V and 2 bases from J, with 6 bases in between. CDR3 size: 12 residues. Germline CDR1 MNHNS, CDR2 SASEGT. In nucleotides, the CDR3 is TGTGCCAGCAGTGGGCCTGCCTACGAGCAGTACTTC. Translated, it gives CASSGPAYEQYF.

The chain links TRBV9 to TRBJ1-1; D unresolved. The V end was cut by 3 bases, the J end by 5 bases, with 17 bases between. CDR1 and CDR2 (germline): SGDLS, YYNGEE. CDR3 length: 15 amino acids. CDR3 in DNA: TGTGCCAGCAGCGGCAAAACGGATCCCCCAACTGAAGCTTTCTTT. Its protein is CASSGKTDPPTEAFF.

V and J are TRBV5-1 and TRBJ2-5, with 9 bases matching TRBD1. The V gene end was trimmed by 4 bases and the J gene end by 5 bases; junction bases not matched to a gene: 9. This CDR3 is built from 15 residues. CDR1 and CDR2 from the germline V gene are SGHRS and YFSETQ. The CDR3 nucleotides are TGCGCCAGCAGCCAGTTACAGGGGGCCGGGGAGACCCAGTACTTC. Translation gives CASSQLQGAGETQYF.

The rearrangement uses TRBV9 and TRBJ2-1; D not certain. The germline V gene encodes CDR1 SGDLS and CDR2 YYNGEE. V was clipped by 0 bases and J by 3 bases, with 13 bases between them. CDR3 length: 16 amino acids. In DNA form, the CDR3 reads TGTGCCAGCAGCGTAGAGGTGCGCTCGGTCTACAATGAGCAGTTCTTC. Translated: CASSVEVRSVYNEQFF.

With respect to this clonotype: Its ends do not fully match the called genes, so a read error is possible. This chain links TRBV5-1 with TRBJ1-5, with D uncertain. Germline CDR1 is SGHRS and CDR2 is YFSETQ. The CDR3 consists of 13 residues. The CDR3 is CDSSPGANQPQHF. Written as DNA, the CDR3 is TGCGACAGCAGCCCCGGAGCGAATCAGCCCCAGCATTTT.

The V gene is TRBV7-3, the J gene TRBJ2-1, with 8 nucleotides matching TRBD2. V lost 5 bases and J lost 3; bases outside the gene matches: 6. In germline, CDR1 is SGHTA, CDR2 FQGTGA. The CDR3 is made up of 15 amino acids. The CDR3 DNA follows: TGTGCCAGCAGCCAAATAGCGGGGATCTACAATGAGCAGTTCTTC. This sequence encodes CASSQIAGIYNEQFF.

The chain recombines TRBV13 with TRBJ1-5, with TRBD1 matching over 7 bases. The CDR3 extends over 19 amino acids. Germline V gene data show CDR1 as PRHDT and CDR2 as FYEKMQ (reference sequence). Trimming at V came to 2 bases and at J to 7 bases, leaving 20 bases not matched to a gene. The CDR3 loop reads CASSLSAGGSPQIGQPQHF. CDR3 nucleotides: TGTGCCAGCAGCTTATCGGCAGGGGGGAGTCCTCAGATAGGCCAGCCCCAGCATTTT.

The chain links TRBV6-1 to TRBJ1-4; 9 bases line up with TRBD1. With 1 base clipped from V and 5 bases from J, the junction kept 5 bases outside the gene matches. CDR1 is MNHNS and CDR2 is SASEGT in the germline V gene. CDR3 size: 16 residues. The CDR3 here is CASSEDQGTGNEKLFF. CDR3 in DNA: TGTGCCAGCAGTGAAGATCAGGGGACAGGGAATGAAAAACTGTTTTTT.

This clonotype was seen only a few times. The chain has TRBV7-2 and TRBJ1-1; D is undetermined. V lost 1 base to trimming and J lost 4 bases, with 7 bases between them. The CDR3 is 13 amino acids. Germline lookup yields CDR1 SGHTA and CDR2 FQGNSA. The CDR3 bases are TGTGCCAGCAGCTTAGAGTGGGCCACTGAAGCTTTCTTT. It codes for CASSLEWATEAFF.

For this clonotype: This may stem from a read error, because a much larger clone lies one nucleotide away. V gene TRBV20-1 combines with J gene TRBJ2-3, with 10 positions matching TRBD2. Per the germline V gene, CDR1 is DFQATT and CDR2 is SNEGSKA (reference sequence). This CDR3 has 14 amino acids. The V segment lost 1 base and the J segment 3 bases; nucleotides outside the gene matches: 1. The CDR3 spells CSARVGLATDTQYF. CDR3 DNA sequence: TGCAGTGCTAGAGTGGGACTAGCGACAGATACGCAGTATTTT.

Only a few counts were recorded for this clonotype. This chain connects TRBV6-5 to TRBJ2-1; D possibly corresponds to TRBD2 (5 bases). The CDR3 covers 16 residues. The germline gives CDR1 MNHEY, CDR2 SVGAGI. Trimming removed 2 bases from V and 7 bases from J, with 18 bases in between. CDR3 in DNA: TGTGCCAGCAGTTACGGTCTTGAGAGGGAAGGGAATGAGCAGTTCTTC. This translates into CASSYGLEREGNEQFF.

The table lists this clonotype with a few counts. J is TRBJ1-2 and V is TRBV15; D is uncertain. Germline CDR1 reads LNHNV; CDR2 reads YYDKDF (reference sequence). The CDR3 has 13 residues. Trimming pared 0 bases from V and 4 bases from J, leaving 6 bases between. CDR3 in amino acids: CATSRDLAYGYTF. CDR3 in DNA: TGTGCCACCAGCAGAGACTTGGCCTATGGCTACACCTTC.